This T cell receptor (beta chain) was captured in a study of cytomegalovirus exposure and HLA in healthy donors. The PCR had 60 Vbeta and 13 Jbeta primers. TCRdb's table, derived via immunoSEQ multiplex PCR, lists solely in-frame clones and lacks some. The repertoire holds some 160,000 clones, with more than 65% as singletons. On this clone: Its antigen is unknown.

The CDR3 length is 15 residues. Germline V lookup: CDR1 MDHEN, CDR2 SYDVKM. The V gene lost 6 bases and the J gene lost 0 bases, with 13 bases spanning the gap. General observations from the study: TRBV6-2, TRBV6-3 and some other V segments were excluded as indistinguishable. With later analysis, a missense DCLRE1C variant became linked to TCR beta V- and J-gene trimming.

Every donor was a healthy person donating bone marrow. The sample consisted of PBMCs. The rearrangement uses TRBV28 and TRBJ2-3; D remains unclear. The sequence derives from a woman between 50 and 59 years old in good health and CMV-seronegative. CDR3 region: CASSTTTPSTDTQYF. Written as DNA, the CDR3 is TGTGCCAGCAGCACTACTACCCCGAGCACAGATACGCAGTATTTT.